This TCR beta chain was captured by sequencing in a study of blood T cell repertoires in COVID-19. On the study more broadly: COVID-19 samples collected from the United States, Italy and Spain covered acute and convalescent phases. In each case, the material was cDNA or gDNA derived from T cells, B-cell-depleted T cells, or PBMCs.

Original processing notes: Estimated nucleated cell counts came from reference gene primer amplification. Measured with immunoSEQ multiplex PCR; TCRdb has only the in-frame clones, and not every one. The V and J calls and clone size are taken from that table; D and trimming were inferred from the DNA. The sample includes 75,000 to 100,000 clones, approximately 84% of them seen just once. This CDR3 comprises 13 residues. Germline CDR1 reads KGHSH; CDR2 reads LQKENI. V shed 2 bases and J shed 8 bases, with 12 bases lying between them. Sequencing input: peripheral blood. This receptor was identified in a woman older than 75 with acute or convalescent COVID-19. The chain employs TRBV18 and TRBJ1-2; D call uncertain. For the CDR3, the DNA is TGTGCCAGCTCACCAGAGGGTGTTTACGGCTACACCTTC. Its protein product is CASSPEGVYGYTF.